Described below is a single T cell receptor (beta chain) sequence and its context. The study drew participants aged 18 to 89 years from 24 US areas. Two consecutive negative NP/OP PCR tests, clearance, or resolved symptoms defined Cohort 3 recovery. Assay used: immunoSEQ multiplex PCR; TCRdb lists only in-frame clones, some missing. The repertoire has some 400,000 clones, about 87% of them found once; the top ten carry 1% to 1.5%. The entry originates in a study of blood T cell repertoires in COVID-19. Study information: The United States, Italy and Spain were the sources of the acute and convalescent COVID-19 samples.

The CDR3 has 17 residues. CDR1 MNHNY and CDR2 SVGAGI come from the germline V gene (reference sequence). V was shortened by 5 bases and J by 4 bases, with 23 bases between the two germline ends. This sequence was found in a man between 25 and 39 years old who had recovered from COVID-19. Sequencing was performed on PBMCs or T cells enriched from blood (not recorded which). V is TRBV6-6 and J is TRBJ1-2, with a weak D call TRBD1 (6 bases). The CDR3 region is CASSLRFNDRPPYGYTF. For the CDR3, the DNA is TGTGCCAGCAGTCTCCGATTTAATGACAGGCCCCCCTATGGCTACACCTTC.